One sample yielded the 23 T cell receptor beta chains listed below, sequenced in a study of vaccination effects on CD4 cells after COVID-19. Method: immunoSEQ multiplex PCR; TCRdb's copy keeps in-frame clones and lacks some. The sample includes 30,000 to 40,000 clones, around 67% of them seen just once. Antigens of these TCRs are unknown. Within the ViraFEST assay, antigen-specific CD4+ T cells underwent expansion with viral peptide pools prior to sequencing. A roughly 11-day culture period preceded the isolation of CD4+ T cells. A PCR test confirmed that the person had SARS-CoV-2 infection between March and December 2020. The starting material was CD4+ T cells from PBMCs cultured with a peptide pool, obtained before COVID-19 vaccination. These receptors were taken from a human donor who had a prior SARS-CoV-2 infection.

The J gene is TRBJ2-3, the V gene TRBV7-3, with no clear D. CDR1 is SGHTA and CDR2 is FQGTGA in the germline V gene. V was pared by 8 bases and J by 1 base, with 13 bases between. The CDR3 spans 14 residues. CDR3 residues: CASGSGFGTDTQYF. The CDR3 nucleotides are TGTGCCAGCGGGTCGGGTTTTGGCACAGATACGCAGTATTTT.

This clone turned up a few times. This chain joins TRBV7-6 and TRBJ2-7; maybe TRBD2 (5 bases). Germline values: CDR1 SGHVS, CDR2 FNYEAQ. With 2 bases removed from V and 5 bases from J, the gap between germline ends came to 13 bases. The CDR3 extends over 14 amino acids. CDR3 sequence: CASSLPGNAHEQYF. The CDR3 DNA is TGTGCCAGCAGCTTACCGGGGAACGCTCACGAGCAGTACTTC.

The CDR3: CAISEGRTGFDGYTF. CDR3 bases: TGTGCCATCAGTGAGGGGAGGACAGGGTTTGATGGCTACACCTTC. The V gene is TRBV10-3, the J gene TRBJ1-2; TRBD1 matches at 8 bases. J was trimmed by 6 bases and V by 2 bases; bases with no gene match: 8. The CDR3 sequence is 15 residues long. The germline V gene has CDR1 ENHRY and CDR2 SYGVKD.

The sample holds one count of this clone. The J gene is TRBJ2-5, the V gene TRBV9; 16 bases are a match to TRBD2. Germline V CDR1 and CDR2: SGDLS, YYNGEE. The V gene end was trimmed by 0 bases and the J gene end by 0 bases; junction bases not matched to a gene: 11. The CDR3 runs to 21 residues. In DNA, the CDR3 is TGTGCCAGCAGCGTAGGGACAATAGGGGGACTAGCGGGAGGGGACCAAGAGACCCAGTACTTC. Encoded protein: CASSVGTIGGLAGGDQETQYF.

The gene calls are TRBV14 and TRBJ2-5, with D perhaps matching TRBD1 or TRBD2 (6 bases each). There are 11 residues in the CDR3. Trimming removed 3 bases from V and 11 bases from J, with 10 bases in between. Looked up from germline, CDR1 is SGHDN and CDR2 is FVKESK. DNA of the CDR3: TGTGCCAGCAGCCATACAGGGAGGCAGTACTTC. Translated, it gives CASSHTGRQYF.

V and J are TRBV29-1 and TRBJ2-7, with unresolved D. This CDR3 comprises 13 residues. Germline V gene sequence: CDR1 SQVTM, CDR2 ANQGSEA. The V end lost 0 bases, the J end lost 2 bases, and 8 bases lay between the germline ends. DNA for the CDR3: TGCAGCGTTGAAGACGGACGGACCTACGAGCAGTACTTC. Translating gives CSVEDGRTYEQYF.

J is TRBJ2-4 and V is TRBV19, with 8 nucleotides matching TRBD1. This CDR3 spans 16 amino acids. The V segment lost 5 bases and the J segment 11 bases; nucleotides outside the gene matches: 17. CDR1 is LNHDA and CDR2 is SQIVND in the germline V gene (reference sequence). This chain's CDR3 is CASSRLGTGAAIFQYF. In DNA, the CDR3 is TGTGCCAGTAGTCGCCTAGGGACAGGCGCGGCTATTTTTCAGTACTTC.

The CDR3 region is CASSPTNNSPLHF. The CDR3, as DNA: TGTGCCAGCAGCCCAACGAATAATTCACCCCTCCACTTT. The rearrangement uses TRBV7-3 and TRBJ1-6; no reliable D call. Trimming left V 5 bases short and J 5 bases short, with 7 bases between. Germline assignment: CDR1 SGHTA and CDR2 FQGTGA. This CDR3 has 13 residues.

The chain recombines TRBV9 with TRBJ2-7; D is ambiguous. The CDR3 has 12 residues. CDR1 is SGDLS and CDR2 is YYNGEE in the germline V gene. The V and J ends lost 0 bases and 7 bases respectively, with 8 bases between them. Written as DNA, the CDR3 is TGTGCCAGCAGCGTAGACATGAGGGAGCAGTACTTC. Translated: CASSVDMREQYF.

V gene TRBV2 combines with J gene TRBJ2-1; D perhaps matches TRBD1 (6 bases). Trimming stripped 7 bases from V and 15 bases from J, with 19 bases between. Germline values: CDR1 SNHLY, CDR2 FYNNEI. This CDR3 comprises 12 residues. CDR3 sequence: CASTTTGSRAFF. The CDR3 DNA reads as TGTGCCAGCACCACAACAGGGTCCCGTGCGTTCTTC.

This clone was counted only a few times. The chain recombines TRBV18 with TRBJ1-1, with D perhaps TRBD1 (5 bases). The CDR3 is 16 residues long. In germline, CDR1 is KGHSH, CDR2 LQKENI. Trimming cost V 1 base and J 0 bases, with 12 bases left between them. The CDR3: CASSPLPGLLNTEAFF. CDR3 bases: TGTGCCAGCTCACCACTACCGGGACTGCTGAACACTGAAGCTTTCTTT.

The rearrangement uses TRBV6-5 and TRBJ1-5; D possibly corresponds to TRBD1 (5 bases). V was clipped by 0 bases and J by 7 bases, with 13 bases between them. The V gene's germline CDR1 is MNHEY and CDR2 SVGAGI. This CDR3 spans 15 amino acids. The CDR3 here is CASSYSIAGGQPQHF. CDR3 nucleotide sequence: TGTGCCAGCAGTTACTCGATCGCGGGGGGACAGCCCCAGCATTTT.

The chain couples TRBV5-6 to TRBJ2-3; 10 nucleotides align to TRBD1. V dropped 2 bases and J dropped 4; count of bases not matched to a gene: 7. Looked up from germline, CDR1 is SGHDT and CDR2 is YYEEEE. The CDR3 spans 16 residues. The CDR3 protein is CASSLGTGVVPDTQYF. As DNA, the CDR3 is TGTGCCAGCAGCTTAGGGACAGGGGTTGTTCCAGATACGCAGTATTTT. Full variable domain (rest looked up from reference TRBV5-6 and TRBJ2-3): DAGVTQSPTHLIKTRGQQVTLRCSPKSGHDTVSWYQQALGQGPQFIFQYYEEEERQRGNFPDRFSGHQFPNYSSELNVNALLLGDSALYLCASSLGTGVVPDTQYFGPGTRLTVL.

J is TRBJ1-2 and V is TRBV6-5; a weak D match, TRBD1 (6 bases). Trimming took 7 bases from V and 0 from J, leaving 15 bases between them. Germline V gene sequence: CDR1 MNHEY, CDR2 SVGAGI. The CDR3 runs to 15 residues. The CDR3 protein is CASKISGGPNYGYTF. CDR3 DNA sequence: TGTGCCAGCAAAATATCGGGGGGGCCTAACTATGGCTACACCTTC.

The chain recombines TRBV9 with TRBJ1-1, with a weak D call TRBD1 (5 bases). The CDR3 consists of 16 residues. The germline V gene encodes CDR1 SGDLS and CDR2 YYNGEE. Trimming took 0 bases from V and 6 from J, leaving 18 bases between them. The CDR3 loop reads CASSVGAGDLDAEAFF. For the CDR3, the DNA is TGTGCCAGCAGCGTAGGAGCCGGGGACTTGGATGCTGAAGCTTTCTTT. The full variable domain, completed using reference TRBV9 and TRBJ1-1, is DSGVTQTPKHLITATGQRVTLRCSPRSGDLSVYWYQQSLDQGLQFLIQYYNGEERAKGNILERFSAQQFPDLHSELNLSSLELGDSALYFCASSVGAGDLDAEAFFGQGTRLTVV.

V and J are TRBV6-5 and TRBJ2-3, with 8 positions matching TRBD2. Germline values: CDR1 MNHEY, CDR2 SVGAGI. The V and J ends lost 4 bases and 1 base, in that order; junction bases with no gene match: 4. This CDR3 region has 15 residues. CDR3 DNA: TGTGCCAGCAGTTCTCGAGCGGGAGGCACAGATACGCAGTATTTT. Residues: CASSSRAGGTDTQYF.

The rearrangement links TRBV6-2 or TRBV6-3 to TRBJ2-1; no definite D call. Germline V gene data show CDR1 as MNHEY and CDR2 as SVGEGT. The CDR3 loop spans 13 amino acids. V lost 4 bases and J 2 bases, leaving 6 bases between the germline ends. CDR3 DNA sequence: TGTGCCAGCAGTTTAGGTGCCTACAATGAGCAGTTCTTC. Amino acid sequence: CASSLGAYNEQFF.

This clone has a handful of counts. The chain employs TRBV5-1 and TRBJ2-3; tentative D call: TRBD1 (6 bases). Trimming stripped 2 bases from V and 13 bases from J, with 11 bases between. The germline CDR1 and CDR2 sequences are SGHRS and YFSETQ. The CDR3 covers 11 residues. In DNA form, the CDR3 reads TGCGCCAGCAGCTTATCCAGGGGAGAGTATTTT. It encodes CASSLSRGEYF.

The genes are TRBV6-5 and TRBJ2-7, with 8 bases identical to TRBD2. The CDR3 covers 13 residues. Germline CDR1 MNHEY, CDR2 SVGAGI. The V and J ends lost 8 bases and 3 bases, in that order; junction bases with no gene match: 6. CDR3 sequence: CASARREDYEQYF. In DNA form, the CDR3 reads TGTGCCAGCGCCCGGCGGGAGGACTACGAGCAGTACTTC.

This clone was picked up a small number of times. The rearrangement uses TRBV27 and TRBJ2-5; the match to TRBD1 covers 7 bases. Per the germline V gene, CDR1 is MNHEY and CDR2 is SMNVEV (reference sequence). CDR3 length: 14 residues. With 10 bases clipped from V and 1 base from J, the junction kept 9 bases outside the gene matches. CDR3 region: CATATTGPQETQYF. The CDR3 coding sequence is TGTGCCACCGCAACGACAGGGCCCCAAGAGACCCAGTACTTC.

The chain joins TRBV7-9 to TRBJ2-3; no firm D call. The CDR3 is 12 residues long. The germline V gene encodes CDR1 SEHNR and CDR2 FQNEAQ (reference sequence). V lost 5 bases and J lost 9, with 12 bases in between. As DNA, the CDR3 is TGTGCCAGCAGCCTCGTTAGGGTGACGCAGTATTTT. Encoded protein: CASSLVRVTQYF.

A single count supports this clone. The chain uses TRBV9 and TRBJ2-2; D is perhaps TRBD1 (5 bases). Per the germline V gene, CDR1 is SGDLS and CDR2 is YYNGEE. Trimming shortened V by 0 bases and J by 0 bases, and 9 bases separated the two germline ends. The CDR3 loop spans 16 amino acids. The CDR3: CASSVGGASNTGELFF. DNA for the CDR3: TGTGCCAGCAGCGTAGGTGGGGCTTCGAACACCGGGGAGCTGTTTTTT. Full variable domain (outside the CDR3, taken from reference TRBV9 and TRBJ2-2): DSGVTQTPKHLITATGQRVTLRCSPRSGDLSVYWYQQSLDQGLQFLIQYYNGEERAKGNILERFSAQQFPDLHSELNLSSLELGDSALYFCASSVGGASNTGELFFGEGSRLTVL.

This clone has only one observation. A read error may explain this, as a much larger clone is one base away. The sample carries other DNA sequences with the same CDR3. The V gene is TRBV4-3, the J gene TRBJ2-3; D ambiguous. Germline lookup yields CDR1 LGHNA and CDR2 YSLEER. This CDR3 comprises 15 residues. V was clipped by 0 bases and J by 1 base, with 8 bases between them. The CDR3 nucleotides are TGCGCCAGCAGCCAAGATCCGAGAGGCACAGATACGCAGTATTTT. Translated: CASSQDPRGTDTQYF.